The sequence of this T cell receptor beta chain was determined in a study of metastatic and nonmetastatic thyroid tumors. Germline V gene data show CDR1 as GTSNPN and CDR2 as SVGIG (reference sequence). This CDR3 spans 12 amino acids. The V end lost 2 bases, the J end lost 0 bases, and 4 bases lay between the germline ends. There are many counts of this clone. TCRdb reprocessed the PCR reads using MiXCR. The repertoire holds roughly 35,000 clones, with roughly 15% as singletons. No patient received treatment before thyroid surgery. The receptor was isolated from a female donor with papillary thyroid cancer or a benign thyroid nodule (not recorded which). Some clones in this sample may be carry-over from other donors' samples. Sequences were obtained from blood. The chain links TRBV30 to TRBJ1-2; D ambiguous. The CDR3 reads CAWSYTNYGYTF. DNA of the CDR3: TGTGCCTGGAGTTATACTAACTATGGCTACACCTTC.